This T cell receptor (beta chain) was found in a study of shared clonotypes between healthy human individuals. V was pared by 4 bases and J by 3 bases, with 10 bases between. Looked up from germline, CDR1 is ENHRY and CDR2 is SYGVKD. There are 14 residues in the CDR3. Naive CD8 cells lacked CD45RO, underwent positive selection for CCR7 and left out terminally differentiated effector memory CD45RA+ cells. Study-wide findings and caveats: Naive subsets generally exceeded memory subsets in estimated richness. Clonotypes shared by all four sorted-subset donors had higher generation probabilities than non-shared clonotypes.

Tens of thousands of T cell genomes (approximately 0.2 ug DNA) went into each sorted-subset replicate. The protocol was immunoSEQ multiplex PCR, while the TCRdb copy is restricted to in-frame clones and leaves out a portion. The profile covers around 600,000 clones, with roughly 98% appearing a single time and 0.3% taken by the ten largest. Points on this clone: Its specificity is unknown.

Sequencing used naive CD8+ T cells sorted from blood. This sequence originates from a man aged 25-45 years in good health. This rearrangement joins TRBV10-3 to TRBJ2-1; tentative D call: TRBD2 (5 bases). The CDR3 reads CAISGRADYNEQFF. CDR3 bases: TGTGCCATCAGTGGGCGGGCGGACTACAATGAGCAGTTCTTC.